This TCR beta chain is from a study of T cell changes during pregnancy in multiple sclerosis. Generated by immunoSEQ multiplex PCR, the TCRdb table keeps only in-frame clones and is missing some. The sample shows about 97,000 clones, approximately 91% of them seen only once. The CDR3 is made up of 14 amino acids. Germline lookup yields CDR1 SGHRS and CDR2 YFSETQ. The V end lost 2 bases, the J end lost 4 bases, and 9 bases lay between the germline ends. This sample comprised peripheral blood, obtained in the second trimester of pregnancy. The chain uses TRBV5-1 and TRBJ1-4, with no clear D. The sequence was obtained from a female donor with multiple sclerosis, enrolled in a pregnancy study. The CDR3 nucleotides read TGCGCCAGCAGCTTCTTCGGACTTAATGAAAAACTGTTTTTT. It codes for CASSFFGLNEKLFF.